The next 10 T cell receptor beta chains were all read from a single sample in a study of blood T cells in healthy people across ages. Together with a sample-barcoded 5' primer, a J-beta primer mix was included in a second PCR lasting roughly 6 to 12 cycles. TCRdb reprocessed the 5' RACE reads via MiXCR and lists one record per CDR3 protein. The sample holds around 650,000 distinct CDR3 sequences, around 38% seen once. The sample was blood. All receptors derive from an elderly man in good health.

Ten or more counts support this clonotype. The CDR3 nucleotides are TGTGCCAGCAGTTTAGGCAGGGGGTCGAGTGGCTACACCTTC. Protein sequence: CASSLGRGSSGYTF. The V call is TRBV12-3 or TRBV12-4, the J call TRBJ1-2; 7 bases map to TRBD1. CDR3 size: 14 residues. V shed 1 base, J shed 7 bases, and the junction held 6 bases outside the gene matches.

As to this clonotype: One base away lies a much larger clone, so this may be a sequencing read error. The chain carries TRBV2 and TRBJ2-1; D remains ambiguous. CDR3 length: 12 residues. Germline V gene sequence: CDR1 SNHLY, CDR2 FYNNEI. V was trimmed by 3 bases and J by 15 bases, leaving 15 bases between them. The CDR3 spells CASSDVTGGRFF. CDR3 sequence (DNA): TGTGCCAGCAGTGATGTCACGGGCGGTAGGTTCTTC. The whole variable domain, remainder taken from reference TRBV2 and TRBJ2-1, is EPEVTQTPSHQVTQMGQEVILRCVPISNHLYFYWYRQILGQKVEFLVSFYNNEISEKSEIFDDQFSVERPDGSNFTLKIRSTKLEDSAMYFCASSDVTGGRFFGPGTRLTVL.

This sequence joins TRBV14 and TRBJ2-3; 8 bases agree with TRBD2. This CDR3 contains 17 residues. Trimming at V came to 2 bases and at J to 8 bases, leaving 15 bases not matched to a gene. From germline, CDR1 is SGHDN and CDR2 FVKESK. CDR3 region: CASSQRSGLAGTGTQYF. CDR3 nucleotide sequence: TGTGCCAGCAGCCAAAGGTCCGGACTAGCAGGGACGGGTACGCAGTATTTT.

The rearrangement links TRBV6-5 to TRBJ1-1, with D perhaps TRBD1 (5 bases). This CDR3 is built from 15 residues. Per germline, CDR1 MNHEY and CDR2 SVGAGI. Trimming left V 2 bases short and J 1 base short, with 11 bases between. The CDR3 protein is CASSYKGSRNTEAFF. The CDR3 DNA sequence: TGTGCCAGCAGTTACAAGGGGTCTAGGAACACTGAAGCTTTCTTT.

This clonotype was counted between two and nine times. The chain carries TRBV12-3 or TRBV12-4 and TRBJ2-3, with 9 bases aligning to TRBD1. This CDR3 has 16 amino acids. The trim removed 0 bases at V and 3 bases at J, leaving 4 bases unmatched. CDR3 region: CASSLAGTGKTDTQYF. The CDR3 coding sequence is TGTGCCAGCAGTTTAGCCGGGACAGGGAAAACAGATACGCAGTATTTT.

This clonotype was detected once. The rearrangement joins TRBV20-1 to TRBJ2-7; TRBD2 matches at 7 bases. The J call is doubtful: the DNA matches TRBJ2-5 better. The CDR3 extends over 14 amino acids. CDR1 and CDR2 from the germline V gene are DFQATT and SNEGSKA (reference sequence). CDR3 nucleotide sequence: TGCAGTGCTCCTCGGACTAGTCTGGGAGAGACCCAGTACTTC. This gives the protein CSAPRTSLGETQYF.

The chain is built from TRBV29-1 and TRBJ1-1; D gene unclear. Trimming removed 3 bases from V and 0 bases from J, with 11 bases in between. The germline V gene has CDR1 SQVTM and CDR2 ANQGSEA. The CDR3 loop spans 14 amino acids. CDR3 bases: TGCAGCGTTGAGAGGAAACTGATGAACACTGAAGCTTTCTTT. This encodes CSVERKLMNTEAFF.

CDR3 loop: CASSQDAVGETQYF. The CDR3, as DNA: TGTGCCAGCAGCCAAGATGCCGTGGGGGAGACCCAGTACTTC. The chain recombines TRBV3-1 with TRBJ2-5; no clear D. V gave up 0 bases and J gave up 5 bases, with 10 bases separating them. The germline V gene has CDR1 LGHDT and CDR2 YNNKEL (reference sequence). The CDR3 consists of 14 residues.

The chain employs TRBV29-1 and TRBJ1-1; D may be TRBD1 (6 bases). The CDR3 covers 10 residues. Germline-derived CDR1 and CDR2 are SQVTM and ANQGSEA. V gave up 7 bases and J gave up 11 bases, with 14 bases separating them. CDR3: CSAGDLAAFF. In DNA, the CDR3 is TGCAGCGCAGGGGACTTAGCCGCTTTCTTT.

The chain uses TRBV20-1 and TRBJ2-7; 12 bases align to TRBD2. The ends lost 5 bases at V and 3 bases at J; junction bases unmatched: 2. In germline, CDR1 is DFQATT, CDR2 SNEGSKA (reference sequence). The CDR3 has 13 amino acids. CDR3 sequence (DNA): TGCAGTGCTGGACTAGCGGGAAGCTACGAGCAGTACTTC. Protein sequence: CSAGLAGSYEQYF.